What follows is one TCR beta chain and its context. Antigen specificity is unknown. Libraries of TCR beta came from iRepertoire HTBI primers plus Arm-PCR of CDR3 regions. TCRdb re-called the multiplex PCR reads through MiXCR, storing one row per CDR3 protein. The repertoire consists of around 430,000 distinct CDR3 sequences, with less than 25% occurring once and the leading ten covering approximately 14%. This sample was included in a study of regulatory T cells in long-lasting Graves disease. Study-level background: The criterion for persistent Graves' disease was over 5 years of antithyroid drugs with positive TSH receptor antibodies.

Time point given: persistent/refractory GD, antithyroid drugs over 5 years with positive TRAb. RNA from PBMCs was the source of the TCR library. The ends lost 3 bases at V and 11 bases at J; junction bases unmatched: 10. This CDR3 region has 13 residues. The study's findings and limits: TRBV28, TRBJ1-2 and TRBJ2-5 emerged as the favored segments in persistent disease. Thyroid tissue went unstudied; only peripheral blood was examined. Newly diagnosed Graves' patients had higher TCR diversity than persistent ones.

This clonotype was sampled from a female donor with Graves disease. The chain employs TRBV12-3 or TRBV12-4 and TRBJ2-7; 7 positions agree with TRBD1. Sample: peripheral blood mononuclear cells (PBMCs), taken when the disease was refractory, from a patient treated with antithyroid drugs. CDR3 sequence reads: CASSFGTEATKYF. CDR3 coding DNA: TGTGCCAGCAGTTTCGGGACAGAAGCTACGAAGTACTTC.